This T cell receptor beta chain is from a study of T cell repertoires in cytomegalovirus infection. TCRdb used MiXCR to reprocess the reads, holding one entry per CDR3 protein. The top ten clones hold around 8% of a sample with fewer than 700,000 distinct CDR3 sequences, 20% to 30% of them seen once. Findings and caveats of the study: Clonotypes of TCR beta that were HLA-C-restricted and CMV-specific dominated the ex vivo response.

The CDR3 has 12 amino acids. V lost 5 bases, J lost 5 bases, and 9 bases lay in between. Comment on this clonotype: Antigen unknown.

The clonotype was recovered from a human donor in good health (CMV status not recorded). Some clones in this sample may be carry-over from other donors' samples. The genes are TRBV12-3 or TRBV12-4 and TRBJ1-2; D remains unclear. Material for sequencing was CD8+ T cells from PBMCs. The CDR3, as DNA: TGTGCCAGCAGTCCTCACTTTTATGGCTACACCTTC. Its translation: CASSPHFYGYTF.